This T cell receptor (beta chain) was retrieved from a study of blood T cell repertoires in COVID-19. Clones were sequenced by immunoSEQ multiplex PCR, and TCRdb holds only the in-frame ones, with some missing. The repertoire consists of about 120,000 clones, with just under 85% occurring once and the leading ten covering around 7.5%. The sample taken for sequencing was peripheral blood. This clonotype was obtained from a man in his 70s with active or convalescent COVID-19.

Here the CDR3 DNA reads TGTGCCAGCTCACCACTTCGTGAAGAGACCCAGTACTTC. It yields the protein CASSPLREETQYF. The chain joins TRBV18 to TRBJ2-5, with D hard to call. The CDR3 runs 13 residues. Germline values: CDR1 KGHSH, CDR2 LQKENI. V was trimmed by 1 base and J by 3 bases, leaving 6 bases between them.